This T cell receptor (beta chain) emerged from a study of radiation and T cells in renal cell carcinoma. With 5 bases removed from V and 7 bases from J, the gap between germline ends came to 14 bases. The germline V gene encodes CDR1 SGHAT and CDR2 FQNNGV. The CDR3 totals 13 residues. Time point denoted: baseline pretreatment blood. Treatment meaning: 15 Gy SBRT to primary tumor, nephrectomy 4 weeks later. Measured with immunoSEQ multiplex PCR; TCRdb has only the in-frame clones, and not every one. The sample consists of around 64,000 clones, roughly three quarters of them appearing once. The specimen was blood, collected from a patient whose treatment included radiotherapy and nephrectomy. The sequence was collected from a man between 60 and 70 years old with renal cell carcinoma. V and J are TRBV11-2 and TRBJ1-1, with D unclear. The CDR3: CASSALGLFEAFF. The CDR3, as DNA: TGTGCCAGCAGCGCCCTGGGGTTGTTTGAAGCTTTCTTT.